These T cell receptor beta chains were read from a single sample in a study of Ad26.COV2.S vaccination and SARS-CoV-2 variants. Using immunoSEQ multiplex PCR, the repertoire was profiled, and TCRdb retains in-frame clones only, with some absent. The repertoire consists of some 250,000 clones, with approximately 88% occurring once and the leading ten covering around 10%. The sequencing here drew on peripheral blood, taken in a trial of Ad26.COV2.S vaccine versus placebo. The receptors come from a person between 18 and 59 years old who received the Ad26.COV2.S COVID-19 vaccine or a placebo. The CDR3 runs from the conserved cysteine through the conserved F or W. The order of the fields is clone size, V gene, J gene, D gene, CDR3 protein, CDR3 DNA. The D gene is left open where the match is weak. Clone size is stated in some rows and not others, as once, few, many or a class when expanded.

>.|TRBV18|TRBJ1-1|TRBD1
CASSDRQGPNTEAFF
TGTGCCAGCTCGGACCGACAGGGGCCGAACACTGAAGCTTTCTTT
>.|TRBV19|TRBJ2-1|TRBD2
CASSVGLALVDEQFF
TGTGCCAGTAGCGTAGGACTAGCCCTCGTCGATGAGCAGTTCTTC
>once|TRBV7-9|TRBJ2-7|.
CASSYMGGPAYEQYF
TGTGCCAGCAGTTACATGGGGGGGCCAGCCTACGAGCAGTACTTC
>.|TRBV6-2/TRBV6-3|TRBJ2-7|.
CASSYTPDKTYEQYF
TGTGCCAGCAGTTATACGCCGGACAAAACCTACGAGCAGTACTTC
>.|TRBV6-5|TRBJ1-2|.
CASSEYRVVGYGYTF
TGTGCCAGCAGCGAGTACAGGGTGGTAGGCTATGGCTACACCTTC
>.|TRBV6-2/TRBV6-3|TRBJ2-2|.
CASSFDKNTGELFF
TGTGCCAGCAGTTTCGACAAGAACACCGGGGAGCTGTTTTTT
>.|TRBV2|TRBJ2-5|.
CASSDLGGANQETQYF
TGTGCCAGCAGTGACCTAGGGGGGGCTAACCAAGAGACCCAGTACTTC
>.|TRBV4-1|TRBJ2-1|TRBD2
CASSPRLAGGYNEQFF
TGCGCCAGCAGCCCACGACTAGCGGGAGGGTACAATGAGCAGTTCTTC
>.|TRBV5-1|TRBJ1-4|TRBD1
CASSLAGQGYEKLFF
TGCGCCAGCAGCTTGGCGGGACAGGGATATGAAAAACTGTTTTTT
>.|TRBV19|TRBJ1-1|.
CASSSETEAFF
TGTGCCAGTAGTAGTGAAACTGAAGCTTTCTTT
>.|TRBV5-6|TRBJ1-1|.
CASSLPESPGLNTEAFF
TGTGCCAGCAGCTTGCCAGAATCTCCGGGCCTGAACACTGAAGCTTTCTTT
>.|TRBV13|TRBJ1-3|TRBD1
CASSLGTVKHSGNTIYF
TGTGCCAGCAGCCTAGGGACAGTGAAGCACTCTGGAAACACCATATATTTT
>.|TRBV2|TRBJ2-7|.
CASNPGQASTEQYF
TGTGCCAGCAATCCGGGCCAGGCCTCGACCGAGCAGTACTTC
>few|TRBV9|TRBJ2-1|TRBD2
CASSPGPSGLSSYNEQFF
TGTGCCAGCAGCCCCGGGCCTAGCGGTTTGAGCTCCTACAATGAGCAGTTCTTC
>.|TRBV28|TRBJ2-7|.
CASSRATGTYEQYF
TGTGCCAGCAGTCGAGCGACAGGCACCTACGAGCAGTACTTC
>.|TRBV7-2|TRBJ2-3|TRBD1
CASSLKSGQLTDTQYF
TGTGCCAGCAGCCTCAAGTCGGGACAGCTCACAGATACGCAGTATTTT
>.|TRBV3-1/TRBV3-2|TRBJ2-7|.
CASRPSGTHYEQYF
TGTGCCAGCAGACCTTCGGGGACCCACTACGAGCAGTACTTC
>few|TRBV6-2/TRBV6-3|TRBJ1-2|.
CASSYPREAGNYGYTF
TGTGCCAGCAGTTACCCCCGAGAGGCAGGTAACTATGGCTACACCTTC
>few|TRBV28|TRBJ2-7|.
CASSAPGVSSYEQYF
TGTGCCAGCAGCGCACCGGGAGTTAGCTCCTACGAGCAGTACTTC
>.|TRBV5-4|TRBJ2-1|.
CASSLLGFSWWFF
TGTGCCAGCAGCTTACTAGGATTTTCTTGGTGGTTCTTC
>.|TRBV5-1|TRBJ2-7|.
CASSFGQLSSSEQYF
TGCGCCAGCAGCTTCGGACAGCTATCATCCTCTGAGCAGTACTTC
>.|TRBV2|TRBJ1-1|.
CASTLTHNTNTEAFF
TGTGCCAGCACCCTTACCCACAACACGAACACTGAAGCTTTCTTT
>.|TRBV7-3|TRBJ1-1|.
CASSLTPGGFDTEAFF
TGTGCCAGCAGCTTAACGCCCGGGGGGTTCGACACTGAAGCTTTCTTT
>.|TRBV5-1|TRBJ2-5|TRBD1
CASSKTGGGRETQYF
TGCGCCAGCAGCAAAACAGGGGGCGGTAGGGAGACCCAGTACTTC
>once|TRBV3-1/TRBV3-2|TRBJ2-7|.
CASSLPLREQYF
TGTGCCAGCAGCCTTCCACTGCGGGAGCAGTACTTC
>.|TRBV19|TRBJ1-2|TRBD1
CASSRTGAPYGYTF
TGTGCCAGTAGTCGGACAGGAGCTCCCTATGGCTACACCTTC
>.|TRBV5-6|TRBJ2-3|.
CASSPEGTADTQYF
TGTGCCAGCAGCCCGGAGGGGACGGCGGATACGCAGTATTTT
>.|TRBV7-3|TRBJ2-6|TRBD1
CASSLIGTGVSGANVLTF
TGTGCCAGCAGCTTAATAGGGACAGGGGTGTCTGGGGCCAACGTCCTGACTTTC
>.|TRBV27|TRBJ2-3|.
CASSPTSDTQYF
TGTGCCAGCAGTCCTACTAGCGATACGCAGTATTTT
>.|TRBV7-2|TRBJ2-3|.
CASSPGVSGAYTDTQYF
TGTGCCAGCAGCCCCGGAGTTTCGGGTGCTTACACAGATACGCAGTATTTT
>.|TRBV12-3/TRBV12-4|TRBJ1-2|.
CASKRDPDPGYTF
TGTGCCAGCAAACGGGACCCCGACCCTGGCTACACCTTC
>.|TRBV11-2|TRBJ2-1|TRBD2
CASSFTSGGYNEQFF
TGTGCCAGCAGCTTTACTAGCGGGGGTTACAATGAGCAGTTCTTC
>.|TRBV7-8|TRBJ2-4|TRBD1
CASSLMGQQNIQYF
TGTGCCAGCAGCTTAATGGGACAGCAAAACATTCAGTACTTC
>.|TRBV5-4|TRBJ2-7|.
CASSGGTELSYEQYF
TGTGCCAGCAGCGGCGGGACAGAACTTTCCTACGAGCAGTACTTC
>.|TRBV28|TRBJ1-1|.
CASSTIRGMNTEAFF
TGTGCCAGCAGTACGATCCGTGGGATGAACACTGAAGCTTTCTTT
>.|TRBV6-2/TRBV6-3|TRBJ1-1|.
CASSYVASAEAFF
TGTGCCAGCAGTTACGTTGCGAGTGCTGAAGCTTTCTTT
>.|TRBV12-5|TRBJ1-1|TRBD1
CASGLVLGTGGTEAFF
TGTGCTAGTGGTTTGGTACTGGGGACAGGGGGCACTGAAGCTTTCTTT
>.|TRBV10-3|TRBJ2-7|TRBD1
CAISDGIGQVYEQYF
TGTGCCATCAGTGACGGTATAGGACAGGTTTACGAGCAGTACTTC
>.|TRBV28|TRBJ1-6|.
CASSRQASSYNSPLHF
TGTGCCAGCAGCCGACAGGCGAGCTCCTATAATTCACCCCTCCACTTT
>.|TRBV14|TRBJ1-1|TRBD1
CASSLKGRRDRGFAFF
TGTGCCAGCAGCCTCAAGGGAAGGCGGGACAGGGGGTTTGCTTTCTTT
>.|TRBV18|TRBJ2-7|.
CASSSLTGPYEQYF
TGTGCCAGCTCATCATTGACAGGCCCCTACGAGCAGTACTTC
>.|TRBV20-1|TRBJ2-2|TRBD2
CSASLLAGGKPGELFF
TGCAGTGCTAGTCTATTAGCGGGGGGGAAACCCGGGGAGCTGTTTTTT
>.|TRBV10-2|TRBJ2-7|.
CASRDRLSSYEQYF
TGCGCCAGCAGGGACCGACTCAGCTCCTACGAGCAGTACTTC
>.|TRBV5-1|TRBJ2-3|TRBD1
CASSLSGQGGTDTQYF
TGCGCCAGCAGCTTGTCGGGACAGGGGGGAACAGATACGCAGTATTTT
>.|TRBV30|TRBJ2-7|TRBD2
CAWSVPLAGGPVYF
TGTGCCTGGAGTGTACCCCTGGCGGGGGGGCCGGTTTACTTC
>.|TRBV27|TRBJ1-2|TRBD1
CASSARQGGGYTF
TGTGCCAGCAGTGCGCGACAGGGAGGTGGCTACACCTTC
>.|TRBV6-5|TRBJ1-2|TRBD1
CASKTGGSGYTF
TGTGCCAGCAAAACAGGGGGGTCTGGCTACACCTTC
>.|TRBV7-2|TRBJ2-1|TRBD1
CASSFYRGPSSYNEQFF
TGTGCCAGCAGCTTTTACAGGGGTCCTAGCTCCTACAATGAGCAGTTCTTC
>.|TRBV11-2|TRBJ2-7|TRBD1
CASSSQGASSYEQYF
TGTGCCAGCAGCTCCCAGGGGGCTTCCTCCTACGAGCAGTACTTC
>.|TRBV27|TRBJ1-1|.
CASRRNDNTEAFF
TGTGCCAGCAGACGAAACGATAACACTGAAGCTTTCTTT
>.|TRBV28|TRBJ1-2|.
CASSLGGSNYGYTF
TGTGCCAGCAGTTTAGGGGGCTCTAACTATGGCTACACCTTC
>.|TRBV5-1|TRBJ1-1|.
CASSLTSTEAFF
TGCGCCAGCAGCTTGACTAGCACTGAAGCTTTCTTT
>once|TRBV7-8|TRBJ2-1|TRBD2
CASSLGGLAGGEQFF
TGTGCCAGCAGCTTAGGGGGACTAGCGGGAGGGGAGCAGTTCTTC
>.|TRBV27|TRBJ2-3|.
CASSWGTDTQYF
TGTGCCAGCAGTTGGGGCACAGATACGCAGTATTTT
>.|TRBV6-6|TRBJ2-3|TRBD1
CASSPGQGAADTQYF
TGTGCCAGCAGTCCTGGACAGGGGGCCGCAGATACGCAGTATTTT